The T cell receptor beta chain under discussion was sequenced for a study of beta chain features in type 1 diabetes. Notes on the study in general: Moderately but significantly shorter TCRB CDR3s were found in Type 1 diabetes patients in all four CD4+ subsets.

As every portion of the isolated RNA was reverse transcribed, the sequencing read expressed TCRB transcripts. This table comes from immunoSEQ multiplex PCR, and its TCRdb copy is limited to in-frame clones, with some not included. In the table there are a few hundred thousand clones, approximately 15% of which are singletons. The CDR3 is 15 residues long. The V gene's germline CDR1 is LNHDA and CDR2 SQIVND (reference sequence). With V trimmed by 3 bases and J by 5 bases, 5 bases remained unmatched. Sampling consisted of one heparinised blood draw per donor, averaging around 120 mL. Points on this clone: Antigen unknown.

The TCR comes from a woman in her late teens or twenties with type 1 diabetes. The material sequenced was naive CD4+ T cells from blood. V gene TRBV19 combines with J gene TRBJ1-5; 9 bases map to TRBD1. CDR3 protein: CASSIGRTGDQPQHF. The CDR3 nucleotides read TGTGCCAGTAGTATCGGCCGGACAGGGGATCAGCCCCAGCATTTT.